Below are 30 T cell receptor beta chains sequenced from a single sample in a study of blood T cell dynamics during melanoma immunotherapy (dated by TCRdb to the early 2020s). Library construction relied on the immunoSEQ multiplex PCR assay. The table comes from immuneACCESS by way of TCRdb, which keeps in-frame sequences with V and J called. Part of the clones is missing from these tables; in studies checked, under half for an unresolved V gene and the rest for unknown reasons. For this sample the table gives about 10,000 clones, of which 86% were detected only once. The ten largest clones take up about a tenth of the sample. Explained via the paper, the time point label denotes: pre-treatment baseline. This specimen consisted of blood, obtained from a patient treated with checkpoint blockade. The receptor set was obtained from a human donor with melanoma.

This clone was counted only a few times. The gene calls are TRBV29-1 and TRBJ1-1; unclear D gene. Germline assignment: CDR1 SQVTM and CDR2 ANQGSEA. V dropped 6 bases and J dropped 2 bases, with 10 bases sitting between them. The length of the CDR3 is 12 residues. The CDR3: CSVLTANTEAFF. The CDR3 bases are TGCAGCGTCTTAACCGCTAACACTGAAGCTTTCTTT.

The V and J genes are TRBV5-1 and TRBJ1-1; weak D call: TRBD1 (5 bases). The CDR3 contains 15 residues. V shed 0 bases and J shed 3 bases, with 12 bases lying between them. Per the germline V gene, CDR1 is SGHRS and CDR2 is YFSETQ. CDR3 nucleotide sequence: TGCGCCAGCAGCTTGGCCCCCAGGGAGGACACTGAAGCTTTCTTT. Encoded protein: CASSLAPREDTEAFF.

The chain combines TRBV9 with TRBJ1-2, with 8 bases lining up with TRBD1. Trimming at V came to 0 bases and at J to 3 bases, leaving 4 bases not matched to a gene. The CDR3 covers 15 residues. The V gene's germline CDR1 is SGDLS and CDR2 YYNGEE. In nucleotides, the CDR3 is TGTGCCAGCAGCGTAGCTACAGGGGGGGACTATGGCTACACCTTC. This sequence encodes CASSVATGGDYGYTF.

The CDR3 DNA reads as TGCGCCAGCAGTGATTACGGGGGAGAAACAGATACGCAGTATTTT. It encodes CASSDYGGETDTQYF. The V and J genes are TRBV10-2 and TRBJ2-3; D perhaps matches TRBD2 (6 bases). Germline V gene sequence: CDR1 WSHSY, CDR2 SAAADI. The V end was cut by 3 bases, the J end by 3 bases, with 13 bases between. CDR3 length: 15 amino acids.

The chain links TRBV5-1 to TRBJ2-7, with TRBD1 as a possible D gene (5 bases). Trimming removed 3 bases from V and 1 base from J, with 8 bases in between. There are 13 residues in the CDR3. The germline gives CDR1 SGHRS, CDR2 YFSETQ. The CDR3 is CASSSTASYEQYF. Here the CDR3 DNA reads TGCGCCAGCAGCTCGACAGCTTCCTACGAGCAGTACTTC.

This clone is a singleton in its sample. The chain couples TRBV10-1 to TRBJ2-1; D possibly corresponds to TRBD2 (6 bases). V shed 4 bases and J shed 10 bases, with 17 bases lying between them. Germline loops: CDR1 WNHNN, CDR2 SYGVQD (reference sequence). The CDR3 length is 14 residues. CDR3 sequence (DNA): TGCGCCAGCAGTGGGGCGATAAGAAGCGGGGAGCAGTTCTTC. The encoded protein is CASSGAIRSGEQFF.

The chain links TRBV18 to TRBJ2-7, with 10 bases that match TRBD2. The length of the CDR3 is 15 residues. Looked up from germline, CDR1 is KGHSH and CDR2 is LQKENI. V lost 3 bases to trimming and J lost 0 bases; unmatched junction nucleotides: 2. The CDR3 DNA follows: TGTGCCAGCTCACCGGGACTAGCGTTCTCCTACGAGCAGTACTTC. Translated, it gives CASSPGLAFSYEQYF.

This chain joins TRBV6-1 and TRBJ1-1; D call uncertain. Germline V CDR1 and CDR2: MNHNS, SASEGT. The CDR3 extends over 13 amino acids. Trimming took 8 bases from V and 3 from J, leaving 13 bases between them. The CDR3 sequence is CASGRVWDTEAFF. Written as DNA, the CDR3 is TGTGCCAGCGGGAGAGTCTGGGACACTGAAGCTTTCTTT.

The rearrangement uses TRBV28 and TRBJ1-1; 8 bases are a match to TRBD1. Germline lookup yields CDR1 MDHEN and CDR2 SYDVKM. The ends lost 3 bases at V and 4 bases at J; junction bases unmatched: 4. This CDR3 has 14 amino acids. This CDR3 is CASSFVRGRTEAFF. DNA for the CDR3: TGTGCCAGCAGTTTCGTCAGGGGGCGCACTGAAGCTTTCTTT.

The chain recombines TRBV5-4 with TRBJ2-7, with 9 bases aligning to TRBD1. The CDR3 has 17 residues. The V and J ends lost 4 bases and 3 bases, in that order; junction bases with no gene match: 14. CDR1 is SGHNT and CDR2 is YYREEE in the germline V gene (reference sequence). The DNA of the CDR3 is TGTGCCAGCAGCCGCTTCCCCAGGGACAGGGTCCTCTACGAGCAGTACTTC. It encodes CASSRFPRDRVLYEQYF.

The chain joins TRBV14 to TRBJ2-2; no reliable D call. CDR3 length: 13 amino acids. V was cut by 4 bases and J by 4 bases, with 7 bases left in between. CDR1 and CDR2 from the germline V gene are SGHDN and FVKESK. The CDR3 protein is CASSLFFTGELFF. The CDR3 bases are TGTGCCAGCAGCCTTTTCTTCACCGGGGAGCTGTTTTTT.

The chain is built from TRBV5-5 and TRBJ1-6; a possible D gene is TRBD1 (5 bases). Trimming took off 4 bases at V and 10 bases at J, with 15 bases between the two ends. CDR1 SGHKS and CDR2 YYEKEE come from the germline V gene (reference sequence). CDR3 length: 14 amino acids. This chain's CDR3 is CASSLRRGESPLHF. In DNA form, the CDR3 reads TGTGCCAGCAGCCTAAGGAGGGGAGAATCACCCCTCCACTTT.

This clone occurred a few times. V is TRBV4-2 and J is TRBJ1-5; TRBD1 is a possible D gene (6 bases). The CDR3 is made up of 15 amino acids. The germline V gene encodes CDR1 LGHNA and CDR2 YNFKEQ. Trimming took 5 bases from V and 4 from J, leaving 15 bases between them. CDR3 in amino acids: CASSWTRGGNQPQHF. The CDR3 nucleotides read TGTGCCAGCAGCTGGACGAGAGGGGGAAATCAGCCCCAGCATTTT.

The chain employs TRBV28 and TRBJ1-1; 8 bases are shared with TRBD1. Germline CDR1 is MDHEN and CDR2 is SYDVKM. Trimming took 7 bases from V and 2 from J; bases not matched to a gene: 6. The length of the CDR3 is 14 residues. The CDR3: CASKGQGANTEAFF. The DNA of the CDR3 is TGTGCCAGCAAGGGTCAGGGGGCTAACACTGAAGCTTTCTTT.

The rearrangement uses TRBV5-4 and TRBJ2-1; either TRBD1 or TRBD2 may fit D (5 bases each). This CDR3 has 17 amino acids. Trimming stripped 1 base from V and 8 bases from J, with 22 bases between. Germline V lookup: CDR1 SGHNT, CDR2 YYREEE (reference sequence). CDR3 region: CASSLSVSWQGDDEQFF. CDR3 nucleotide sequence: TGTGCCAGCAGCTTGTCTGTCTCGTGGCAGGGAGACGATGAGCAGTTCTTC.

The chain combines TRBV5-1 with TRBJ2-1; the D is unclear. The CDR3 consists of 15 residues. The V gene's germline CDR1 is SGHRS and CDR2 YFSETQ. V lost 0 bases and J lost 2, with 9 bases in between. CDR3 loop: CASSLVAEAYNEQFF. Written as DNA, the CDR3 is TGCGCCAGCAGCTTGGTTGCGGAAGCCTACAATGAGCAGTTCTTC.

This chain's CDR3 is CASRTGGSNTEAFF. The CDR3 DNA reads TGTGCCAGCAGAACGGGGGGGTCGAACACTGAAGCTTTCTTT. V and J are TRBV28 and TRBJ1-1; a weak D match, TRBD1 (5 bases). This CDR3 spans 14 amino acids. V was shortened by 6 bases and J by 1 base, with 12 bases between the two germline ends. From germline, CDR1 is MDHEN and CDR2 SYDVKM.

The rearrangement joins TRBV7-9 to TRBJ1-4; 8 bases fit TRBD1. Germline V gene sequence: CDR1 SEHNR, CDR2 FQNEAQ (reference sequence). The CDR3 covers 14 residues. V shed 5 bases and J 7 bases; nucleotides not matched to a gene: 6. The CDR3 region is CASSGLQGAEKLFF. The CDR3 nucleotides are TGTGCCAGCAGCGGACTTCAGGGGGCTGAAAAACTGTTTTTT. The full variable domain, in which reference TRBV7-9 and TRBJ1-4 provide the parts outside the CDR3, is DTGVSQNPRHKITKRGQNVTFRCDPISEHNRLYWYRQTLGQGPEFLTYFQNEAQLEKSRLLSDRFSAERPKGSFSTLEIQRTEQGDSAMYLCASSGLQGAEKLFFGSGTQLSVL.

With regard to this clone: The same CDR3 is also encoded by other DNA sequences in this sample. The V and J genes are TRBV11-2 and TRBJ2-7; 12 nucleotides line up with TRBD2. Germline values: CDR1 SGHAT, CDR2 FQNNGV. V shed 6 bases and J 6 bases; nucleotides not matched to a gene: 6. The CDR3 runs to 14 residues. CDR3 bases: TGTGCCAGCAGTTCACTAGCGGGGGGATCCGAGCAGTACTTC. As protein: CASSSLAGGSEQYF.

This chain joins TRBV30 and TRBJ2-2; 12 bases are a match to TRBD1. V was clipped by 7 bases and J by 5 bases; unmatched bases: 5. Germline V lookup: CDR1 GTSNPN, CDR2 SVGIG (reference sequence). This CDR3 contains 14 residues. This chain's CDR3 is CAYQGQGATGELFF. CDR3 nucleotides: TGTGCCTACCAGGGACAGGGGGCAACCGGGGAGCTGTTTTTT.

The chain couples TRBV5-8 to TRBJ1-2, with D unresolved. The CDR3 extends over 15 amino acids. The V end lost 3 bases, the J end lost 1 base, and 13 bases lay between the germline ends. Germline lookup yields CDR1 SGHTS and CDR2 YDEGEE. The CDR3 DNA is TGTGCCAGCAGCTCCATCCTAGGGTTTAACTATGGCTACACCTTC. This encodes CASSSILGFNYGYTF.

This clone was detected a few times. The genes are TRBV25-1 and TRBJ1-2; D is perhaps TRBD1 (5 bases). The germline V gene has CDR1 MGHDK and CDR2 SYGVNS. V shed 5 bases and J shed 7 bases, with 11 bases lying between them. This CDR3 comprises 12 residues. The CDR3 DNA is TGTGCCAGCAGTCACCATCAGGGTGGCTACACCTTC. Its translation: CASSHHQGGYTF.

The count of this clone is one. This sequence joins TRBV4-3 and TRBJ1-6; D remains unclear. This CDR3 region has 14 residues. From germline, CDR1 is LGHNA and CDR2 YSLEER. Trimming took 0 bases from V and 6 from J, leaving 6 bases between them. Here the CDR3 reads CASSQDRGNSPLHF. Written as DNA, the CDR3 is TGCGCCAGCAGCCAAGATCGGGGTAATTCACCCCTCCACTTT.

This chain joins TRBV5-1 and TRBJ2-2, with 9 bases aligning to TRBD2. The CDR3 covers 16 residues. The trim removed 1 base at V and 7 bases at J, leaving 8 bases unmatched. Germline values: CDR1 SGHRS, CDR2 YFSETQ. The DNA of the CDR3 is TGCGCCAGCAGCTTGTCGCGGGGGGGCGTAAGCGGGGAGCTGTTTTTT. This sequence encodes CASSLSRGGVSGELFF.

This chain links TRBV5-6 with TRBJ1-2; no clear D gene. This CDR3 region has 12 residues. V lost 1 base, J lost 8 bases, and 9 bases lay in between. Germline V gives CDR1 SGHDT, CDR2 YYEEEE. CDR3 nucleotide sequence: TGTGCCAGCAGCTTGAAGGGATACGGCTACACCTTC. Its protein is CASSLKGYGYTF.

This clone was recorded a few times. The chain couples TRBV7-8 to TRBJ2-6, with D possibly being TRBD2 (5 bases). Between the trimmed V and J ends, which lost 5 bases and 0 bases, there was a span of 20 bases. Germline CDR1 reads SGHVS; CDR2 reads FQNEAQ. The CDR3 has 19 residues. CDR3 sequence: CASSPLSAGFSSGANVLTF. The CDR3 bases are TGTGCCAGCAGCCCCCTCTCGGCGGGTTTCAGCTCTGGGGCCAACGTCCTGACTTTC.

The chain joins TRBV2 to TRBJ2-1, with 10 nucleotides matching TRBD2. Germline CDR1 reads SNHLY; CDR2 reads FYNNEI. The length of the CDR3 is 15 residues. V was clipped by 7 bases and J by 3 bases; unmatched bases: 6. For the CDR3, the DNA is TGTGCCAGCACCGGCCTAGCGGGAGACTACAATGAGCAGTTCTTC. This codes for CASTGLAGDYNEQFF.

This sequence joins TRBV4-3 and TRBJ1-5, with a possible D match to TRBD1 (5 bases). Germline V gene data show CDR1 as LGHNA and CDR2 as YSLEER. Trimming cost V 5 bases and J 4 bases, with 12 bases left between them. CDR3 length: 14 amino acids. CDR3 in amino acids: CASSIGTGNQPQHF. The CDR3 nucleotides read TGCGCCAGCAGCATAGGGACGGGGAATCAGCCCCAGCATTTT.

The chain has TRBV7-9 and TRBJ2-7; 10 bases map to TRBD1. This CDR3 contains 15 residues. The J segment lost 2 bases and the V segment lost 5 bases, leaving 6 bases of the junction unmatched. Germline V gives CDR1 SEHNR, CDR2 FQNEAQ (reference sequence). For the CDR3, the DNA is TGTGCCAGCAGCCCCCGGGACAGGGGAACCTACGAGCAGTACTTC. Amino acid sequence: CASSPRDRGTYEQYF.

In nucleotides, the CDR3 is TGTGCCAGCAGTGAAGCCTCCGACACCTACCAAGAGACCCAGTACTTC. Amino acids: CASSEASDTYQETQYF. The chain employs TRBV6-1 and TRBJ2-5; no reliable D call. This CDR3 comprises 16 residues. Trimming left V 0 bases short and J 0 bases short, with 11 bases between. The V gene's germline CDR1 is MNHNS and CDR2 SASEGT.